The subject of this entry is one TCR beta chain. What it binds is unknown. Generated by immunoSEQ multiplex PCR, the TCRdb table keeps only in-frame clones and is missing some. The sample lists about 93,000 clones; around 80% were seen once. Germline V CDR1 and CDR2: SNHLY, FYNNEI. Trimming removed 2 bases from V and 0 bases from J, with 8 bases in between. This CDR3 spans 16 amino acids. Time point specified: cycle 4 day 1 (C4D1), after 5 to 7 weeks of nivolumab. All the patients suffered relapse after autologous stem cell transplantation, and brentuximab vedotin exposure differed. The sample comes from a study of PD-1 blockade in classical Hodgkin lymphoma. Study-level findings and limits: Newly diagnosed and completely responding patients shared comparable baseline diversity.

This sample comprised peripheral blood mononuclear cells (PBMCs), obtained before the fourth cycle of nivolumab. This chain links TRBV2 with TRBJ1-6; D gene ambiguous. This TCR derives from a human donor with classical Hodgkin lymphoma. The CDR3 loop reads CASSEFWSSYNSPLHF. CDR3 DNA sequence: TGTGCCAGCAGTGAATTCTGGAGCTCCTATAATTCACCCCTCCACTTT.